This T cell receptor (beta chain) was retrieved from a study of response to subunit inactivated influenza vaccine. Using its own MiXCR run on the RT-PCR reads, TCRdb lists one record per CDR3 protein. Among just under 550,000 distinct CDR3 sequences, roughly 23% were seen once, and the ten largest hold under 3.5%. The ends lost 4 bases at V and 5 bases at J; junction bases unmatched: 8. The CDR3 sequence is 15 residues long. Germline V gene sequence: CDR1 SQVTM, CDR2 ANQGSEA. These data were also filed under a second study, of T cells expressing NK-cell markers. That publication notes: Generation of TCR beta cDNA was performed by 5'RACE template switching incorporating UMIs. Investigators obtained TCR beta repertoires from sorted CD3+CD56+NKG2C+, CD3+CD56+NKG2C- and CD3+CD56-NKG2C+ T cells. The contribution of dominant NKG2C+ clonotypes to CD8+ T cells in about 6 donors was roughly 1.0-8%.

The sequences come from CD4+ T cells sorted from PBMCs, collected 12 days after vaccination. This clonotype was sampled from a man in his fifties or sixties who received an inactivated influenza vaccine. The chain has TRBV29-1 and TRBJ2-1, with 10 positions matching TRBD2. The CDR3 here is CSVALSSGSHNEQFF. In DNA, the CDR3 is TGCAGCGTTGCTCTTTCTAGCGGGAGCCACAATGAGCAGTTCTTC.